The 14 T cell receptor beta chains given below trace back to one sample, sequenced in a study of stem cell transplantation in POMP-related autoinflammatory disease. Method: immunoSEQ multiplex PCR; TCRdb's copy keeps in-frame clones and lacks some. Counted here are about 6,900 clones, around four fifths occurring once; the ten biggest clones make up around 4%. Sample: a CXCR5-defined cell subset from PBMCs. Receptor source: a human donor in good health.

V and J are TRBV2 and TRBJ2-2; tentatively, D is TRBD2 (6 bases). V lost 3 bases and J lost 6, with 8 bases in between. Looked up from germline, CDR1 is SNHLY and CDR2 is FYNNEI. This CDR3 is built from 13 residues. The CDR3: CASSEGGSGELFF. CDR3 nucleotides: TGTGCCAGCAGTGAGGGGGGTTCCGGGGAGCTGTTTTTT.

This rearrangement joins TRBV19 to TRBJ1-1; 8 bases are a match to TRBD1. The germline gives CDR1 LNHDA, CDR2 SQIVND (reference sequence). The CDR3 is made up of 14 amino acids. The V gene end was trimmed by 5 bases and the J gene end by 3 bases; junction bases not matched to a gene: 5. CDR3 amino acids: CASSGGRGHTEAFF. The CDR3, as DNA: TGTGCCAGTAGTGGGGGCAGGGGGCACACTGAAGCTTTCTTT. Full variable domain (rest looked up from reference TRBV19 and TRBJ1-1): DGGITQSPKYLFRKEGQNVTLSCEQNLNHDAMYWYRQDPGQGLRLIYYSQIVNDFQKGDIAEGYSVSREKKESFPLTVTSAQKNPTAFYLCASSGGRGHTEAFFGQGTRLTVV.

V gene TRBV28 combines with J gene TRBJ1-1; no firm D call. Germline-derived CDR1 and CDR2 are MDHEN and SYDVKM. The CDR3 runs to 12 residues. Trimming pared 2 bases from V and 10 bases from J, leaving 11 bases between. The CDR3 DNA reads TGTGCCAGCAGTTTAGTTATAGGCCCAGCTTTCTTT. It translates to CASSLVIGPAFF. Complete variable domain (other parts from reference TRBV28 and TRBJ1-1): DVKVTQSSRYLVKRTGEKVFLECVQDMDHENMFWYRQDPGLGLRLIYFSYDVKMKEKGDIPEGYSVSREKKERFSLILESASTNQTSMYLCASSLVIGPAFFGQGTRLTVV.

This clone was seen only once. The rearrangement joins TRBV7-2 to TRBJ1-6; tentative D call: TRBD1 (5 bases). Germline V gene lookup returns CDR1 SGHTA and CDR2 FQGNSA. The CDR3 covers 16 residues. V lost 1 base and J lost 10, with 17 bases in between. The chain's CDR3 is CASSLVSRVMESPLHF. The CDR3 DNA sequence: TGTGCCAGCAGCTTAGTTTCCAGGGTAATGGAGTCACCCCTCCACTTT.

The rearrangement joins TRBV5-4 to TRBJ2-7; tentatively, D is TRBD2 (5 bases). Germline-derived CDR1 and CDR2 are SGHNT and YYREEE (reference sequence). The V gene lost 1 base and the J gene lost 4 bases, with 9 bases spanning the gap. The length of the CDR3 is 13 residues. The CDR3 reads CASSLYGVYEQYF. The DNA for the CDR3 is TGTGCCAGCAGCTTGTACGGGGTTTACGAGCAGTACTTC. Drawing the rest from reference TRBV5-4 and TRBJ2-7, the complete variable domain is ETGVTQSPTHLIKTRGQQVTLRCSSQSGHNTVSWYQQALGQGPQFIFQYYREEENGRGNFPPRFSGLQFPNYSSELNVNALELDDSALYLCASSLYGVYEQYFGPGTRLTVT.

CDR3 region: CASSQDARNTEAFF. In nucleotides, the CDR3 is TGCGCCAGCAGCCAAGATGCGAGGAACACTGAAGCTTTCTTT. The V and J genes are TRBV4-1 and TRBJ1-1, with D uncertain. This CDR3 is 14 amino acids long. The V end was cut by 0 bases, the J end by 1 base, with 6 bases between. Germline V gene lookup returns CDR1 MGHRA and CDR2 YSYEKL.

This rearrangement joins TRBV11-2 to TRBJ2-7, with unresolved D. This CDR3 has 12 amino acids. V gave up 4 bases and J gave up 4 bases, with 8 bases separating them. Germline V gene lookup returns CDR1 SGHAT and CDR2 FQNNGV. The CDR3 nucleotides read TGTGCCAGCAGCTCCAGCCTTTACGAGCAGTACTTC. Translation: CASSSSLYEQYF. The entire variable domain, with the rest obtained from reference TRBV11-2 and TRBJ2-7, is as follows: EAGVAQSPRYKIIEKRQSVAFWCNPISGHATLYWYQQILGQGPKLLIQFQNNGVVDDSQLPKDRFSAERLKGVDSTLKIQPAKLEDSAVYLCASSSSLYEQYFGPGTRLTVT.

The chain links TRBV7-3 to TRBJ2-1, with D possibly being TRBD2 (6 bases). Trimming shortened V by 5 bases and J by 7 bases, and 21 bases separated the two germline ends. The CDR3 has 16 amino acids. Germline lookup yields CDR1 SGHTA and CDR2 FQGTGA. DNA for the CDR3: TGTGCCAGCAGCCGCGGGGCGGGCCCGGCGGGGAATGAGCAGTTCTTC. It encodes CASSRGAGPAGNEQFF.

The chain links TRBV25-1 to TRBJ2-5, with 10 positions matching TRBD2. With V trimmed by 5 bases and J by 6 bases, 18 bases remained unmatched. This CDR3 is built from 18 residues. The V gene's germline CDR1 is MGHDK and CDR2 SYGVNS. The CDR3: CASSLPLSGGACVKTQYF. The CDR3 coding sequence is TGTGCCAGCAGTTTGCCTTTAAGCGGGGGGGCTTGTGTGAAGACCCAGTACTTC.

The chain combines TRBV2 with TRBJ1-2; TRBD1 matches 9 bases. The V and J ends lost 8 bases and 6 bases, in that order; junction bases with no gene match: 19. In germline, CDR1 is SNHLY, CDR2 FYNNEI. There are 17 residues in the CDR3. Here the CDR3 reads CASVREVTGTGINGYTF. The CDR3 region has the DNA TGTGCCAGCGTAAGAGAAGTAACCGGGACAGGGATAAATGGCTACACCTTC. Full variable domain (outside the CDR3, taken from reference TRBV2 and TRBJ1-2): EPEVTQTPSHQVTQMGQEVILRCVPISNHLYFYWYRQILGQKVEFLVSFYNNEISEKSEIFDDQFSVERPDGSNFTLKIRSTKLEDSAMYFCASVREVTGTGINGYTFGSGTRLTVV.

This clone occurred once. This sequence joins TRBV9 and TRBJ2-1; tentatively, D is TRBD1 (6 bases). V was cut by 0 bases and J by 7 bases, with 14 bases left in between. Germline V gene sequence: CDR1 SGDLS, CDR2 YYNGEE. The length of the CDR3 is 15 residues. CDR3: CASSVDGGPWNEQFF. The CDR3 DNA follows: TGTGCCAGCAGCGTAGATGGGGGCCCTTGGAATGAGCAGTTCTTC.

The rearrangement uses TRBV10-3 and TRBJ2-7, with no clear D. From germline, CDR1 is ENHRY and CDR2 SYGVKD. Trimming removed 8 bases at V and 7 bases at J, with 12 bases between. This CDR3 is built from 11 residues. DNA for the CDR3: TGTGCCATCGGTTACGGACGGGAGCAGTACTTC. Protein: CAIGYGREQYF.

The CDR3 nucleotides are TGTGCCAGCAGAAGGGGGACAGACTCCTACGAGCAGTACTTC. This codes for CASRRGTDSYEQYF. The gene calls are TRBV7-2 and TRBJ2-7; 7 bases are a match to TRBD1. The germline gives CDR1 SGHTA, CDR2 FQGNSA. Trimming removed 6 bases from V and 0 bases from J; junction bases left unmatched: 5. This CDR3 comprises 14 residues. Full variable domain (missing parts from reference TRBV7-2 and TRBJ2-7): GAGVSQSPSNKVTEKGKDVELRCDPISGHTALYWYRQSLGQGLEFLIYFQGNSAPDKSGLPSDRFSAERTGGSVSTLTIQRTQQEDSAVYLCASRRGTDSYEQYFGPGTRLTVT.

The chain has TRBV7-9 and TRBJ1-4; possibly TRBD1 for D (5 bases). V was trimmed by 5 bases and J by 4 bases, leaving 26 bases between them. The CDR3 contains 19 residues. Germline CDR1 and CDR2: SEHNR and FQNEAQ (reference sequence). DNA for the CDR3: TGTGCCAGCAGCCGCTACCGACAGAAGAGCGATTCGGATAATGAAAAACTGTTTTTT. Translated, it gives CASSRYRQKSDSDNEKLFF.